This record concerns one T cell receptor (beta chain) sequence. Per the study methods: Amplification from reference gene primers served as the basis for estimated nucleated cell counts. TCRdb's copy holds only in-frame clones and misses some; the assay was immunoSEQ multiplex PCR. Clone size and V and J calls were adopted from that table, with D and trimming inferred from the DNA. The data show some 250,000 clones, with roughly 86% seen just once and 3% held by the top ten. This CDR3 spans 16 amino acids. In germline, CDR1 is WSHSY, CDR2 SAAADI. V dropped 3 bases and J dropped 2; count of bases not matched to a gene: 5. This entry belongs to a study of blood T cell repertoires in COVID-19. At the level of the study: Whether acute or convalescent, the COVID-19 samples came from the United States, Italy and Spain. From T cells, B-cell-depleted T cells, or PBMCs came the material, which was cDNA or gDNA.

The J gene is TRBJ2-7, the V gene TRBV10-2; 12 nucleotides align to TRBD2. This sequence was found in a woman aged 25 to 45 who had recovered from COVID-19. Sequencing used peripheral blood. The CDR3 reads CASSEPSSGGAYEQYF. CDR3 in DNA: TGCGCCAGCAGTGAACCATCTAGCGGGGGGGCCTACGAGCAGTACTTC.